This TCR beta chain is drawn from a study of T cells in Graves' hyperthyroidism and ophthalmopathy. CDR3 length equals 15 residues. Trimming took 6 bases from V and 5 from J; bases not matched to a gene: 8. This clonotype was seen more than once but under ten times. Patients with uncontrolled infections, other autoimmune diseases, pregnancy or lactation were excluded. Template material for amplifying TCR beta CDR3 regions consisted of RNA transcripts. The TCR CDR3 was amplified in a first-round RT-PCR using the HTBI primer set. From the multiplex PCR reads, TCRdb called clonotypes with MiXCR, one entry per CDR3 protein. Of 530,000 or so distinct CDR3 sequences in the sample, less than 25% are singletons; the top ten hold approximately 10%.

The receptor comes from a woman aged 25 to 39 with Graves' ophthalmopathy. Specimen: blood. The rearrangement links TRBV12-3 or TRBV12-4 to TRBJ2-3; 10 nucleotides line up with TRBD2. The CDR3 reads CASRGLAGAEDTQYF. The CDR3 DNA is TGTGCCAGCAGGGGTCTAGCGGGGGCGGAAGATACGCAGTATTTT.